Following are 7 T cell receptor beta chains from one sample sequenced in a study of T-cell memory formation after mild COVID-19. TCRdb used MiXCR to reprocess the 5' RACE reads, holding one entry per CDR3 protein. Among 250,000 to 350,000 distinct CDR3 sequences listed, about a sixth were seen once. Sequenced input: PBMCs or a T cell subset sorted from them (not recorded which). Every receptor here comes from a man aged 18 to 30 who had mild COVID-19 (a few samples of this study predate the infection). Cell type and time point are not known.

CDR3: CASSLGFRDFGNQPQHF. The CDR3 coding sequence is TGTGCCAGCAGCTTAGGGTTCCGGGACTTCGGCAATCAGCCCCAGCATTTT. The V and J genes are TRBV7-2 and TRBJ1-5; perhaps TRBD1 as D (5 bases). The germline V gene encodes CDR1 SGHTA and CDR2 FQGNSA. The CDR3 has 17 residues. Trimming removed 1 base from V and 2 bases from J, with 15 bases in between.

This rearrangement joins TRBV24-1 to TRBJ1-1, with D possibly being TRBD1 (5 bases). CDR3 length equals 12 residues. V was shortened by 4 bases and J by 7 bases, with 9 bases between the two germline ends. The V gene's germline CDR1 is KGHDR and CDR2 SFDVKD. CDR3 in amino acids: CATSEGDGEAFF. As DNA, the CDR3 is TGTGCCACCAGTGAAGGGGACGGTGAAGCTTTCTTT.

This clonotype was observed a few times. This chain connects TRBV25-1 to TRBJ1-4; no clear D gene. V dropped 5 bases and J dropped 0 bases, with 13 bases sitting between them. Germline V lookup: CDR1 MGHDK, CDR2 SYGVNS. The CDR3 length is 16 residues. The CDR3 is CASSTPRAATNEKLFF. DNA of the CDR3: TGTGCCAGCAGTACCCCGAGGGCAGCAACTAATGAAAAACTGTTTTTT.

The chain couples TRBV19 to TRBJ1-5; D gene uncertain. The germline V gene encodes CDR1 LNHDA and CDR2 SQIVND (reference sequence). CDR3 length: 16 residues. Trimming shortened V by 7 bases and J by 0 bases, and 16 bases separated the two germline ends. This CDR3 reads CASMGRGWYSNQPQHF. CDR3 coding DNA: TGTGCCAGTATGGGCAGAGGGTGGTATAGCAATCAGCCCCAGCATTTT.

This clonotype was detected only a few times. The chain couples TRBV7-9 to TRBJ1-1; D unresolved. CDR3 length: 14 residues. Trimming took 5 bases from V and 3 from J, leaving 13 bases between them. Germline CDR1 is SEHNR and CDR2 is FQNEAQ (reference sequence). CDR3 coding DNA: TGTGCCAGCAGCACCGCCCAGGCCGACACTGAAGCTTTCTTT. It yields the protein CASSTAQADTEAFF.

This chain connects TRBV18 to TRBJ1-4, with D tentatively TRBD1 (5 bases). In germline, CDR1 is KGHSH, CDR2 LQKENI. V lost 2 bases and J 5 bases, leaving 12 bases between the germline ends. The CDR3 spans 15 residues. CDR3 loop: CASSPSSQENEKLFF. In DNA, the CDR3 is TGTGCCAGCTCACCATCCTCACAGGAAAATGAAAAACTGTTTTTT.

This clonotype has just a few counts. V is TRBV10-3 and J is TRBJ2-5; 8 bases are a match to TRBD2. The CDR3 consists of 15 residues. From germline, CDR1 is ENHRY and CDR2 SYGVKD. The junction had 2 bases not matched to a gene; V was cut back by 0 bases and J by 2 bases. As DNA, the CDR3 is TGTGCCATCAGTGAGTCGACTAGCGAACAAGAGACCCAGTACTTC. It encodes CAISESTSEQETQYF.